These T cell receptor beta chains were read from a single sample in a study of cytomegalovirus exposure and HLA in healthy donors. Libraries were prepared by immunoSEQ multiplex PCR; TCRdb keeps only in-frame clonotypes and omits some of them. The sample holds about 250,000 clones, roughly 90% seen once. Input material: PBMCs. The receptors here all came from a man aged 18 to 30 in good health and CMV-seropositive. Each CDR3 is given with its conserved first and last residue. Fields, in order: clone size, D gene, J gene, V gene, CDR3 DNA, CDR3 protein. D genes are given only for firm matches. A row's size may be missing; if present it is once, few, many or a size class.

once | NA | TRBJ1-1 | TRBV5-1 | TGCGCCAGCAGCTTGGTGGGCCTTGAAGCTTTCTTT | CASSLVGLEAFF
NA | NA | TRBJ2-7 | TRBV11-2 | TGTGCCAGCAGCTTCTCGCGGGAGCAGTACTTC | CASSFSREQYF
NA | TRBD1 | TRBJ1-3 | TRBV5-4 | TGTGCCAGCAGCTTGGGGACAGGGTCCTCTGGAAACACCATATATTTT | CASSLGTGSSGNTIYF
NA | NA | TRBJ2-7 | TRBV19 | TGTGCCAGTACTATCCGGGACGGGGCCTACGAGCAGTACTTC | CASTIRDGAYEQYF
NA | TRBD2 | TRBJ2-7 | TRBV2 | TGTGCCAGCAGGGGACTAGTAAACGAGCAGTACTTC | CASRGLVNEQYF
NA | NA | TRBJ2-7 | TRBV27 | TGTGCCAGCAGTGTCCGGGACCCCATCCCTGACGAGCAGTACTTC | CASSVRDPIPDEQYF
NA | NA | TRBJ2-1 | TRBV27 | TGTGCCAGCAGTTTAGGGGTCCCCCCCTACAATGAGCAGTTCTTC | CASSLGVPPYNEQFF
once | NA | TRBJ2-5 | TRBV13 | TGTGCCAGCAGCTTACTTGGGGAGACCCAGTACTTC | CASSLLGETQYF
NA | NA | TRBJ2-7 | TRBV21-1 | TGTGCCAGCAGCAAGGGTGTACACGAGCAGTACTTC | CASSKGVHEQYF
NA | TRBD2 | TRBJ2-2 | TRBV6-5 | TGTGCCAGCAGTTCCCTTGGCGGGAGGGGGACCGGGGAGCTGTTTTTT | CASSSLGGRGTGELFF
NA | NA | TRBJ1-2 | TRBV6-1 | TGTGCCAGCAGTGAAGCGGCAGGCTGGGGGGGGTCCGGCGGCTACACCTTC | CASSEAAGWGGSGGYTF
NA | NA | TRBJ2-2 | TRBV5-1 | TGCGCCAGCAGCTTGGCACAGGGAGACACCGGGGAGCTGTTTTTT | CASSLAQGDTGELFF
once | NA | TRBJ2-2 | TRBV5-1 | TGCGCCAGCAGCTTGGAATGGTCGGTTACCGGGGAGCTGTTTTTT | CASSLEWSVTGELFF
few | NA | TRBJ2-7 | TRBV7-8 | TGTGCCAGCAGTCCTTTCCAGGGTCCCTCCTACGAGCAGTACTTC | CASSPFQGPSYEQYF
NA | NA | TRBJ1-2 | TRBV10-3 | TGTGCCATCAGTGAGTCGCTCGGGGGTGGACATGGCTACACCTTC | CAISESLGGGHGYTF
NA | NA | TRBJ1-2 | TRBV5-1 | TGCGCCAGCAGCTTGGCCGACAGAGGGGCCTATGGCTACACCTTC | CASSLADRGAYGYTF
NA | NA | TRBJ1-2 | TRBV6-5 | TGTGCCAGCAGTTACCAGACTAACTATGGCTACACCTTC | CASSYQTNYGYTF
NA | NA | TRBJ1-1 | TRBV6-1 | TGTGCCAGCAGTCTACTAACCGAGAACACTGAAGCTTTCTTT | CASSLLTENTEAFF
NA | NA | TRBJ2-3 | TRBV5-1 | TGCGCCAGCAGCTTGGATACAGGGACGGCCACAGATACGCAGTATTTT | CASSLDTGTATDTQYF
NA | NA | TRBJ2-3 | TRBV5-1 | TGCGCCAGCAAGTCTTTCCTAGCTGCCCAAGATACGCAGTATTTT | CASKSFLAAQDTQYF
NA | NA | TRBJ1-2 | TRBV27 | TGTGCCAGCAGTTTATCGGTTGAGGGTTACGGCCACGGCTACACCTTC | CASSLSVEGYGHGYTF
NA | NA | TRBJ1-4 | TRBV7-8 | TGTGCCAGCTCCACGGGGCCCAATGAAAAACTGTTTTTT | CASSTGPNEKLFF
once | TRBD2 | TRBJ2-7 | TRBV6-5 | TGTGCCAGCAGTTCCCGACTAGCGGGAGCATACGAGCAGTACTTC | CASSSRLAGAYEQYF
NA | NA | TRBJ2-1 | TRBV11-2 | TGTGCCAGCAGCTTTAAAGGATACCCAGGATACAATGAGCAGTTCTTC | CASSFKGYPGYNEQFF
NA | TRBD2 | TRBJ2-2 | TRBV7-7 | TGTGCCAGCAGTTCAACTAGCGGGCCGACCGGGGAGCTGTTTTTT | CASSSTSGPTGELFF
NA | NA | TRBJ2-1 | TRBV6-1 | TGTGCCAGCGCGGCGGATTACAATGAGCAGTTCTTC | CASAADYNEQFF
NA | TRBD2 | TRBJ2-1 | TRBV4-2 | TGTGCCAGCAGTTTCTTCGGCGGGGGTCAGGAGCAGTTCTTC | CASSFFGGGQEQFF
NA | NA | TRBJ2-7 | TRBV19 | TGTGCCAGTACCCCCGCGGACGGGCCCTACGAGCAGTACTTC | CASTPADGPYEQYF
NA | NA | TRBJ1-1 | TRBV10-3 | TGTGCCATCAGTGAGTCGATTTCAAACACTGAAGCTTTCTTT | CAISESISNTEAFF
NA | TRBD2 | TRBJ2-5 | TRBV5-6 | TGTGCCAGCAGCCAGGGACTAGCGGGACAAGAGACCCAGTACTTC | CASSQGLAGQETQYF
few | NA | TRBJ2-7 | TRBV15 | TGTGCCACCAGCAGTCGTACCGGGACCGGTTACTACGAGCAGTACTTC | CATSSRTGTGYYEQYF
NA | NA | TRBJ1-5 | TRBV30 | TGTGCCTTCAGGGTTACAGGGAATCAGCCCCAGCATTTT | CAFRVTGNQPQHF
NA | NA | TRBJ2-1 | TRBV27 | TGTGCCAGCAGTTTTCTCGGGACTCGCTACAATGAGCAGTTCTTC | CASSFLGTRYNEQFF
NA | NA | TRBJ2-7 | TRBV18 | TGTGCCAGCTCACCCGCGGTACCTTCAAGCTCCTACGAGCAGTACTTC | CASSPAVPSSSYEQYF
NA | NA | TRBJ2-1 | TRBV30 | TGTGCCTGGAGCACTGGGGGCTCCTACAATGAGCAGTTCTTC | CAWSTGGSYNEQFF
NA | NA | TRBJ1-2 | TRBV4-3 | TGCGCCAGCAGCCTGTCAGGGGAAGGAGGGTATGGCTACACCTTC | CASSLSGEGGYGYTF
once | TRBD2 | TRBJ2-3 | TRBV5-1 | TGCGCCAGCAGTTCCGGGACTAGCGGGAGGGCCCGAGATACGCAGTATTTT | CASSSGTSGRARDTQYF
NA | NA | TRBJ2-7 | TRBV4-1 | TGCGCCAGCAGCCAAGTGTTGCCTGGAATTCTCAGCTCCTACGAGCAGTACTTC | CASSQVLPGILSSYEQYF
NA | TRBD1 | TRBJ2-7 | TRBV15 | TGTGCCACCAGCAGAGATCCACCAGGGGGCTTTTCAAGCGAGCAGTACTTC | CATSRDPPGGFSSEQYF
NA | TRBD1 | TRBJ2-7 | TRBV9 | TGTGCCAGCAGCCCGGGACAGGGGTACGAGCAGTACTTC | CASSPGQGYEQYF
NA | NA | TRBJ2-1 | TRBV11-3 | TGTGCCAGCAGCTTACAAGGGGCATACAATGAGCAGTTCTTC | CASSLQGAYNEQFF
NA | NA | TRBJ2-7 | TRBV5-4 | TGTGCCAGCAGCTTGGCCGGCAGCTACGAGCAGTACTTC | CASSLAGSYEQYF
NA | NA | TRBJ2-7 | TRBV30 | TGTGCCTGGAGCTCTCCGGGACATCCTTATCGCTACGAGCAGTACTTC | CAWSSPGHPYRYEQYF
NA | NA | TRBJ2-7 | TRBV7-2 | TGTGCCAGCAGCTCCACCGGGACTGGGAAATACGAGCAGTACTTC | CASSSTGTGKYEQYF
NA | NA | TRBJ2-7 | TRBV11-2 | TGTGCCAGCAGCTTAGTTTTCCAACATCCCTTCTCCTACGAGCAGTACTTC | CASSLVFQHPFSYEQYF
NA | NA | TRBJ2-2 | TRBV6-5 | TGTGCCAGCACCGACGGTGCCGGGGAGCTGTTTTTT | CASTDGAGELFF
NA | NA | TRBJ2-7 | TRBV2 | TGTGCCAGCAGACACAGGGACTCCTACGAGCAGTACTTC | CASRHRDSYEQYF
NA | NA | TRBJ2-7 | TRBV5-1 | TGCGCCAGCAGCTTGGAGTCCGGTTACGTCTCCTACGAGCAGTACTTC | CASSLESGYVSYEQYF
NA | TRBD2 | TRBJ2-7 | TRBV2 | TGTGCCAGCAGTTCTAGACTAGCGTTCTACGAGCAGTACTTC | CASSSRLAFYEQYF
NA | NA | TRBJ2-3 | TRBV6-5 | TGTGCCAGCAGTTACTCGTCCGGGCGCGGAGATACGCAGTATTTT | CASSYSSGRGDTQYF
NA | NA | TRBJ1-5 | TRBV15 | TGTGCCACCAGCAGAGAACAGGGAAGGGGTCAGCCCCAGCATTTT | CATSREQGRGQPQHF
NA | NA | TRBJ1-5 | TRBV6-1 | TGTGCCAGCAGTGCAGAACAGGGTTTGGGTCAGCCCCAGCATTTT | CASSAEQGLGQPQHF
NA | NA | TRBJ1-2 | TRBV4-1 | TGCGCCAGCAGCTCCTCGGGGGGGGGCTATGGCTACACCTTC | CASSSSGGGYGYTF
NA | NA | TRBJ2-2 | TRBV5-1 | TGCGCCAGCAGCCATAACAGGGAGGTTGCCGGGGAGCTGTTTTTT | CASSHNREVAGELFF
NA | NA | TRBJ1-1 | TRBV18 | TGTGCCAGCTCACAAGGGGGGGAAGCTGAAGCTTTCTTT | CASSQGGEAEAFF